This T cell receptor (beta chain) was recovered during a study of cytomegalovirus exposure and HLA in healthy donors. Study in general: Approximately 170 million T cells yielded 100 million or so unique TCR beta sequences in earlier analysis. The early release's HLA-typed donors yielded tens of millions of unique TCRs.

Study-wide results and caveats: The authors later linked a missense DCLRE1C variant to TCR beta V- and J-gene trimming. For most TCR beta V segments, an earlier analysis put the productive rate at about 90% or about 30% of the time.

With respect to this clone: Its antigen is currently unknown.

PCR involved 60 Vbeta and 13 Jbeta primers. The assay was immunoSEQ multiplex PCR, and TCRdb's table has in-frame clones only and misses some. This sample yields hundreds of thousands of clones, of which just over 75% are seen a single time; approximately 0.63% belongs to the top ten. The V gene's germline CDR1 is MGHDK and CDR2 SYGVNS. V lost 4 bases to trimming and J lost 3 bases; unmatched junction nucleotides: 2. The CDR3 runs 14 residues. The receptor's source is a man between 18 and 29 years old in good health and CMV-seronegative. This chain connects TRBV25-1 to TRBJ2-3; TRBD1 agrees at 9 bases. Sequencing was performed on PBMCs. For the CDR3, the DNA is TGTGCCAGCAGTGGCGGGACAGGGACAGATACGCAGTATTTT. It is translated as CASSGGTGTDTQYF.